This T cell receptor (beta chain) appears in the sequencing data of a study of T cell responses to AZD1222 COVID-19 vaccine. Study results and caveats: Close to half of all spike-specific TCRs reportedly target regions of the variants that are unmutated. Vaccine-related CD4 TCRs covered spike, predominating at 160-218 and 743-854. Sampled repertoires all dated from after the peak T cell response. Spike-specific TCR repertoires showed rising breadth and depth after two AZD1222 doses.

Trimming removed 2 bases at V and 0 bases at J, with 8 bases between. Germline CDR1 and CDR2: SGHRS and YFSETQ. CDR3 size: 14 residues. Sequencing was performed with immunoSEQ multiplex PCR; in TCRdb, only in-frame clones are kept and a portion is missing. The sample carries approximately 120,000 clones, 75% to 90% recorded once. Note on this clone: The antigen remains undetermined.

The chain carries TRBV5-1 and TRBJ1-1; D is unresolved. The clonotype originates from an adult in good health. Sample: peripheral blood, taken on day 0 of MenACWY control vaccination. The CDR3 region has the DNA TGCGCCAGCAGCTTTGCGGGGATGAACACTGAAGCTTTCTTT. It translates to CASSFAGMNTEAFF. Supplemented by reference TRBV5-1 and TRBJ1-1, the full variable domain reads KAGVTQTPRYLIKTRGQQVTLSCSPISGHRSVSWYQQTPGQGLQFLFEYFSETQRNKGNFPGRFSGRQFSNSRSEMNVSTLELGDSALYLCASSFAGMNTEAFFGQGTRLTVV.